These T cell receptor beta chains were read from a single sample in a study of beta chain features in type 1 diabetes. The protocol was immunoSEQ multiplex PCR, while the TCRdb copy is restricted to in-frame clones and leaves out a portion. The sample has fewer than 200,000 clones; 10% are singletons. What was sequenced was central memory CD4+ T cells from blood. These receptors all come from a man aged 25-40 years with type 1 diabetes. Both conserved end residues are part of each CDR3. The D gene is left open where the match is weak. Only part of the rows carry a size: once, few, many, or a class if the clone is expanded.

size: -; V: TRBV7-9; J: TRBJ1-1; D: -; DNA: TGTGCCAGCAGCCGTACTGAAGCTTTCTTT; CDR3: CASSRTEAFF
size: few; V: TRBV7-9; J: TRBJ2-3; D: TRBD2; DNA: TGTGCCAGCAGCTACAGCGGGAGCGGGGCAGATACGCAGTATTTT; CDR3: CASSYSGSGADTQYF
size: few; V: TRBV5-6; J: TRBJ2-7; D: TRBD2; DNA: TGTGCCAGCATCCCACGGCGGGAGCCGTACGAGCAGTACTTC; CDR3: CASIPRREPYEQYF
size: few; V: TRBV27; J: TRBJ2-5; D: TRBD1; DNA: TGTGCCAGCACCCAGGACAGGGGTGGAAAGACCCAGTACTTC; CDR3: CASTQDRGGKTQYF
size: -; V: TRBV7-9; J: TRBJ2-5; D: -; DNA: TGTGCCAGCAGTTCAAAGCGGAACCAAGAGACCCAGTACTTC; CDR3: CASSSKRNQETQYF
size: few; V: TRBV28; J: TRBJ2-7; D: -; DNA: TGTGCCAGCAGTCCTCAGACAGGCTTCTACGAGCAGTACTTC; CDR3: CASSPQTGFYEQYF
size: few; V: TRBV18; J: TRBJ1-2; D: TRBD1; DNA: TGTGCCAGCTCACTACCGGGACAGGGATTTGGCTACACCTTC; CDR3: CASSLPGQGFGYTF
size: -; V: TRBV7-2; J: TRBJ1-1; D: -; DNA: TGTGCCAGCAGCGAAACGGTCCAAACTGAAGCTTTCTTT; CDR3: CASSETVQTEAFF
size: -; V: TRBV29-1; J: TRBJ2-1; D: -; DNA: TGCAGCGTTGATAGTCCGGGCGGAGGGATGGGCCCCTACAATGAGCAGTTCTTC; CDR3: CSVDSPGGGMGPYNEQFF
size: -; V: TRBV11-2; J: TRBJ2-1; D: TRBD2; DNA: TGTGCCAGCAGCCTCCATGGGACTAGCGGGAGCGATGAGCAGTTCTTC; CDR3: CASSLHGTSGSDEQFF
size: -; V: TRBV28; J: TRBJ2-7; D: -; DNA: TGTGCCAGCAGTGAGGCAGGGGTCTCCTACGAGCAGTACTTC; CDR3: CASSEAGVSYEQYF
size: -; V: TRBV7-6; J: TRBJ2-2; D: -; DNA: TGTGCCAGCAGCTGGAGACAGACCGGGGAGCTGTTTTTT; CDR3: CASSWRQTGELFF
size: -; V: TRBV5-1; J: TRBJ2-7; D: TRBD2; DNA: TGCGCCAGCAGCTTGGGGGCGGGAGCCGTATACGAGCAGTACTTC; CDR3: CASSLGAGAVYEQYF
size: few; V: TRBV29-1; J: TRBJ1-1; D: TRBD1; DNA: TGCAGCGCCCTGCTCAGGACAGGAGACACTGAAGCTTTCTTT; CDR3: CSALLRTGDTEAFF
size: -; V: TRBV27; J: TRBJ1-5; D: -; DNA: TGTGCCAGCAGTTCCAGGGTCGGGAGCAATCAGCCCCAGCATTTT; CDR3: CASSSRVGSNQPQHF
size: few; V: TRBV2; J: TRBJ2-1; D: -; DNA: TGTGCCAGCAGTGTCAACAGACGGGACTTTGAGCAGTTCTTC; CDR3: CASSVNRRDFEQFF
size: -; V: TRBV6-6; J: TRBJ2-7; D: TRBD1; DNA: TGTGCCAGCAGTTACCTGGACAGGGGGAACGACGAGCAGTACTTC; CDR3: CASSYLDRGNDEQYF
size: few; V: TRBV7-9; J: TRBJ2-6; D: -; DNA: TGTGCCAGCAGCCCCCCGGGGGGGGCCAACGTCCTGACTTTC; CDR3: CASSPPGGANVLTF
size: -; V: TRBV19; J: TRBJ1-1; D: TRBD1; DNA: TGTGCCAGTACCCCACCGACAGGGATGAACACTGAAGCTTTCTTT; CDR3: CASTPPTGMNTEAFF
size: -; V: TRBV11-1; J: TRBJ1-6; D: TRBD1; DNA: TGTGCCAGCAGCTACGGACAGGGGGTTGGGAATTCACCCCTCCACTTT; CDR3: CASSYGQGVGNSPLHF
size: -; V: TRBV4-3; J: TRBJ2-1; D: TRBD2; DNA: TGCGCCAGCAGCCAACTTTGGACTAGCGGGGACAATGAGCAGTTCTTC; CDR3: CASSQLWTSGDNEQFF
size: once; V: TRBV6-1; J: TRBJ2-3; D: -; DNA: TGTGCCAGCAGTGCTAACCCTGGAGCAGATACGCAGTATTTT; CDR3: CASSANPGADTQYF
size: -; V: TRBV6-5; J: TRBJ1-5; D: TRBD1; DNA: TGTGCCAGCACGAGGACAGGGGAAAATCAGCCCCAGCATTTT; CDR3: CASTRTGENQPQHF
size: -; V: TRBV9; J: TRBJ2-7; D: TRBD2; DNA: TGTGCCAGCAGCGCGGGGACTAGCGGCTACGAGCAGTACTTC; CDR3: CASSAGTSGYEQYF
size: few; V: TRBV28; J: TRBJ2-5; D: -; DNA: TGTGCCAGCAGTTTGGCAGGGAAAGAGACCCAGTACTTC; CDR3: CASSLAGKETQYF
size: few; V: TRBV30; J: TRBJ2-1; D: -; DNA: TGTGCCTGGAGTCCTTCGGGATCGGATGAGCAGTTCTTC; CDR3: CAWSPSGSDEQFF
size: -; V: TRBV27; J: TRBJ1-4; D: -; DNA: TGTGCCAGCAGTTTACGCCCCTTGGATAGCGAAAAACTGTTTTTT; CDR3: CASSLRPLDSEKLFF